This is a list of T cell receptor beta chains from one sample in a study of blood T cell repertoires in COVID-19. Assay used: immunoSEQ multiplex PCR; TCRdb lists only in-frame clones, some missing. The sample includes about 480,000 clones, roughly 88% seen only once; the top ten take approximately 1.8%. Sequencing used PBMCs or T cells enriched from blood (not recorded which). The receptor source for this set is a woman in her thirties or forties who had recovered from COVID-19. Each CDR3 is given with its conserved first and last residue. Clone sizes are given selectively: once, few, many, or a class where the clone is expanded.

j_gene | abundance | v_gene | CDR3aa
TRBJ1-2 | once | TRBV29-1 | CSVGTGMGYTF
TRBJ1-2 | NA | TRBV20-1 | CSANDAGIAAGYTF
TRBJ1-4 | NA | TRBV30 | CAWSTGTTNEKLFF
TRBJ2-2 | NA | TRBV7-9 | CASSLTPVNTGELFF
TRBJ2-3 | NA | TRBV18 | CASSPRWRQGGTSGSSTDTQYF
TRBJ2-1 | NA | TRBV4-3 | CASSRLLAGRPGVYNEQFF
TRBJ1-2 | NA | TRBV19 | CASREGYGYTF
TRBJ2-7 | NA | TRBV13 | CASSAGTTFYEQYF
TRBJ2-7 | NA | TRBV24-1 | CATSDRSTYEQYF
TRBJ2-2 | NA | TRBV3-1/TRBV3-2 | CASRYRENTGELFF
TRBJ1-1 | NA | TRBV11-2 | CASSLGRGQFYTEAFF
TRBJ2-7 | few | TRBV3-1/TRBV3-2 | CASSQVYRDVEQYF
TRBJ1-3 | NA | TRBV9 | CASSVSGLSGNTIYF
TRBJ2-6 | NA | TRBV3-1/TRBV3-2 | CASSQGTRGRAGANVLTF
TRBJ2-3 | NA | TRBV7-9 | CASSFTSGSSRGTDTQYF
TRBJ2-7 | NA | TRBV5-1 | CASSPTPGTSGSREQYF
TRBJ1-3 | few | TRBV27 | CASSLQYSRLSGNTIYF